The 11 T cell receptor beta chains presented below share a single source sample, sequenced in a study of cytomegalovirus exposure and HLA in healthy donors. This table comes from immunoSEQ multiplex PCR, and its TCRdb copy is limited to in-frame clones, with some not included. The sample consists of 150,000 to 200,000 clones, about 82% of them appearing once. The sequencing sample was made of PBMCs. The origin of the receptors is a man aged 25-45 years in good health and CMV-seropositive.

This chain connects TRBV15 to TRBJ1-2; no clear D gene. V was pared by 1 base and J by 2 bases, with 11 bases between. This CDR3 has 15 residues. Germline V gene data show CDR1 as LNHNV and CDR2 as YYDKDF (reference sequence). The CDR3 region has the DNA TGTGCCACCAGCAGAGTGGCGGTCCCAAACTATGGCTACACCTTC. Translated: CATSRVAVPNYGYTF. The full variable domain, completed using reference TRBV15 and TRBJ1-2, is DAMVIQNPRYQVTQFGKPVTLSCSQTLNHNVMYWYQQKSSQAPKLLFHYYDKDFNNEADTPDNFQSRRPNTSFCFLDIRSPGLGDTAMYLCATSRVAVPNYGYTFGSGTRLTVV.

The J gene is TRBJ2-3, the V gene TRBV11-3; no clear D gene. V was cut by 0 bases and J by 0 bases, with 7 bases left in between. There are 15 residues in the CDR3. From germline, CDR1 is SGHNT and CDR2 YENEEA. The CDR3 DNA reads TGTGCCAGCAGCTTAGATAGTAGTAGCACAGATACGCAGTATTTT. Encoded protein: CASSLDSSSTDTQYF.

The J gene is TRBJ1-1, the V gene TRBV27; D gene ambiguous. V lost 5 bases to trimming and J lost 1 base, with 8 bases between them. In germline, CDR1 is MNHEY, CDR2 SMNVEV (reference sequence). CDR3 length equals 13 residues. The CDR3 spells CASSPGKNTEAFF. The DNA for the CDR3 is TGTGCCAGCAGTCCGGGAAAGAACACTGAAGCTTTCTTT.

V and J are TRBV4-1 and TRBJ2-7; D may be TRBD2 (5 bases). Germline lookup yields CDR1 MGHRA and CDR2 YSYEKL. The CDR3 has 13 amino acids. Trimming took off 2 bases at V and 4 bases at J, with 9 bases between the two ends. This CDR3 is CASSQQTGYEQYF. The CDR3 nucleotides are TGCGCCAGCAGCCAACAGACGGGATACGAGCAGTACTTC.

V gene TRBV5-1 combines with J gene TRBJ2-2; D unclear. V gave up 0 bases and J gave up 0 bases, with 9 bases separating them. Looked up from germline, CDR1 is SGHRS and CDR2 is YFSETQ. This CDR3 is built from 16 residues. The CDR3 protein is CASSLGLASNTGELFF. The CDR3 nucleotides are TGCGCCAGCAGCTTGGGTTTAGCTTCGAACACCGGGGAGCTGTTTTTT.

The chain carries TRBV14 and TRBJ2-7, with 9 bases matching TRBD2. The CDR3 is made up of 14 amino acids. The germline CDR1 and CDR2 sequences are SGHDN and FVKESK. Trimming at V came to 5 bases and at J to 4 bases, leaving 6 bases not matched to a gene. As DNA, the CDR3 is TGTGCCAGCAGCATGTTAGCGGGGGCTTACGAGCAGTACTTC. Amino acids: CASSMLAGAYEQYF.

The V and J genes are TRBV9 and TRBJ2-3; D might be TRBD2 (6 bases). This CDR3 spans 15 amino acids. V lost 1 base, J lost 2 bases, and 11 bases lay in between. Germline CDR1 reads SGDLS; CDR2 reads YYNGEE. The CDR3 nucleotides are TGTGCCAGCAGCGTAATGTCTAGCGCCACAGATACGCAGTATTTT. Translating it yields CASSVMSSATDTQYF.

This chain links TRBV5-1 with TRBJ2-5; weak D call: TRBD1 (6 bases). V was clipped by 0 bases and J by 4 bases, with 7 bases between them. Germline V gene lookup returns CDR1 SGHRS and CDR2 YFSETQ. The CDR3 totals 13 residues. The CDR3, as DNA: TGCGCCAGCAGCTTGGCCAGGGGAGAGACCCAGTACTTC. It yields the protein CASSLARGETQYF. Looking up the rest from reference TRBV5-1 and TRBJ2-5 gives the full variable domain: KAGVTQTPRYLIKTRGQQVTLSCSPISGHRSVSWYQQTPGQGLQFLFEYFSETQRNKGNFPGRFSGRQFSNSRSEMNVSTLELGDSALYLCASSLARGETQYFGPGTRLLVL.

The rearrangement uses TRBV18 and TRBJ1-5, with 7 nucleotides matching TRBD1. The CDR3 is 14 amino acids. V lost 2 bases, J lost 5 bases, and 3 bases stayed unmatched. Germline V gives CDR1 KGHSH, CDR2 LQKENI. The CDR3 reads CASSPTRGDQPQHF. Written as DNA, the CDR3 is TGTGCCAGCTCACCAACCAGGGGGGATCAGCCCCAGCATTTT.

The V call is TRBV7-2, the J call TRBJ2-3, with a weak D call TRBD2 (6 bases). CDR3 length equals 13 residues. V was trimmed by 4 bases and J by 4 bases, leaving 9 bases between them. Per the germline V gene, CDR1 is SGHTA and CDR2 is FQGNSA. This CDR3 reads CASSWGESDTQYF. DNA for the CDR3: TGTGCCAGCAGCTGGGGGGAATCAGATACGCAGTATTTT.

DNA for the CDR3: TGTGCCAGCAAGGGGATTAGCAATCAGCCCCAGCATTTT. Amino acids: CASKGISNQPQHF. The gene calls are TRBV2 and TRBJ1-5, with a tentative D call TRBD1 (5 bases). This CDR3 has 13 amino acids. V lost 7 bases, J lost 0 bases, and 7 bases lay in between. The germline V gene has CDR1 SNHLY and CDR2 FYNNEI.